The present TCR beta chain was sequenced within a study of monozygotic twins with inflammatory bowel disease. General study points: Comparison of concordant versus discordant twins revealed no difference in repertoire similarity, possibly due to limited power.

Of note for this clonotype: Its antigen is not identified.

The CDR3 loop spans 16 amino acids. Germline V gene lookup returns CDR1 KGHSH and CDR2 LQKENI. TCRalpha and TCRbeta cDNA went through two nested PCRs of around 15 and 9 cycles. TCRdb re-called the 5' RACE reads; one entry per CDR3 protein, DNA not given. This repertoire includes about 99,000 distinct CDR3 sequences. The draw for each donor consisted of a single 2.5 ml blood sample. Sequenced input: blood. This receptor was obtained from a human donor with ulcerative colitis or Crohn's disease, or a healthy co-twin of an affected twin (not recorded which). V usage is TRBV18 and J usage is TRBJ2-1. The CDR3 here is CASSPPGTAGGNEQFF.